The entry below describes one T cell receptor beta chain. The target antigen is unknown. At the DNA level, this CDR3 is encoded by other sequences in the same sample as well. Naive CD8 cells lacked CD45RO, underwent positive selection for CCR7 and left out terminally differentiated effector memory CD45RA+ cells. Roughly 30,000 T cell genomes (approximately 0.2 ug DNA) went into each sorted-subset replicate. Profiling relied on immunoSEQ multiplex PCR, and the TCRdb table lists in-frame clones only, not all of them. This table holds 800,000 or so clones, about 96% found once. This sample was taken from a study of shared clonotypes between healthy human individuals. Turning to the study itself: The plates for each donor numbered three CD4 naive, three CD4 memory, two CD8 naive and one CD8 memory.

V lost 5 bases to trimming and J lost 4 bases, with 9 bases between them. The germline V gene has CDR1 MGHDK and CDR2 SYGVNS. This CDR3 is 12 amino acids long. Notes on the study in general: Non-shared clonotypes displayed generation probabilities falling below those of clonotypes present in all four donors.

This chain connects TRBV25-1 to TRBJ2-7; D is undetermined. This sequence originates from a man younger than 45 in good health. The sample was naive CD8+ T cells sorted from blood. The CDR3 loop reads CASSPGEYEQYF. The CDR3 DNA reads TGTGCCAGCAGTCCGGGTGAATACGAGCAGTACTTC.